Sequencing of this T cell receptor beta chain was carried out in a study of blood T cell repertoires in COVID-19. Study context: PBMCs, B-cell-depleted T cells, or T cells were the source of the cDNA or gDNA that made up the material.

V trimming: 4 bases; J trimming: 0 bases; junction bases outside the gene matches: 7. The CDR3 is made up of 16 amino acids. Germline V CDR1 and CDR2: LGHNA, YNFKEQ. How the authors handled the data: By means of reference gene primer amplification, nucleated cell counts were estimated. Clones were read by immunoSEQ multiplex PCR, and TCRdb kept only the in-frame ones, dropping some. That table gives V, J and clone size, and the DNA gave D and trimming. The sample contains under 140,000 clones, about 85% of which appear only once. The chain couples TRBV4-2 to TRBJ2-7; 9 bases are shared with TRBD2. This sequence was found in a human donor in a cohort sampled during active COVID-19. The source material was peripheral blood. In DNA, the CDR3 is TGTGCCAGCAGCCCATCTAGCGGGGACGCCTCCTACGAGCAGTACTTC. Its protein is CASSPSSGDASYEQYF.